This T cell receptor (beta chain) came from a study of shared clonotypes between healthy human individuals. Authors' processing steps: Without quality scores, immunoSEQ junctional reads could not be filtered like full-length reads. Sequencing was performed with immunoSEQ multiplex PCR; in TCRdb, only in-frame clones are kept and a portion is missing. V, J and clone size derive from that table, while D and trimming were established from the DNA sequence. There are about 1 million clones in the sample; 70% to 80% occur only once, and around 1.5% lies in the top ten. From germline, CDR1 is SGDLS and CDR2 YYNGEE. Trimming shortened V by 0 bases and J by 4 bases, and 6 bases separated the two germline ends. CDR3 length: 13 amino acids.

The sequencing sample was made of memory CD4+ T cells sorted from blood. The sample's subset: CD45RA-negative fraction. The sequence was collected from a man between 18 and 35 years old in good health. The chain carries TRBV9 and TRBJ2-3; D gene unclear. The CDR3 reads CASSVARADTQYF. The CDR3 coding sequence is TGTGCCAGCAGCGTAGCAAGGGCAGATACGCAGTATTTT.